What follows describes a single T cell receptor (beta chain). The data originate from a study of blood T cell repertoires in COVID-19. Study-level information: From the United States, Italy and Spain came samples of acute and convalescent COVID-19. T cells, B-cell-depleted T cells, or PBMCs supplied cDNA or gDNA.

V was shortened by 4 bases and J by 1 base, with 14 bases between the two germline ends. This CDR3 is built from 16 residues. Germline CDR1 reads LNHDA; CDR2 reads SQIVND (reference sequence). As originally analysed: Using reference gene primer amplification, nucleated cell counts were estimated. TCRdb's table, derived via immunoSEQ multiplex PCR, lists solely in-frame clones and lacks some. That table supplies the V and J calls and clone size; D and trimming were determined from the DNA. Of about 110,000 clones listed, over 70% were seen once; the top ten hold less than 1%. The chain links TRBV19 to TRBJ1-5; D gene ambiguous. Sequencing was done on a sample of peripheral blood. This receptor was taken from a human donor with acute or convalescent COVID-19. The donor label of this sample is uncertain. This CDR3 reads CASSKRPGGSNQPQHF. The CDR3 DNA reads TGTGCCAGTAGTAAGCGACCGGGTGGGAGCAATCAGCCCCAGCATTTT.